The entry that follows covers one T cell receptor beta chain sequence. This specimen comes from a study of T cell changes during pregnancy in multiple sclerosis. Germline assignment: CDR1 MGHDK and CDR2 SYGVNS. This CDR3 comprises 15 residues. V was pared by 3 bases and J by 5 bases, with 6 bases of the junction left unmatched. The method was immunoSEQ multiplex PCR; TCRdb's version includes in-frame clones alone and lacks a portion of them. Of tens of thousands of clones listed, 80% to 95% are singletons. The J gene is TRBJ2-1, the V gene TRBV25-1, with TRBD1 matching 8 bases. The receptor was derived from a female donor with multiple sclerosis, enrolled in a pregnancy study. The input for sequencing was CD4+ T cells from peripheral blood mononuclear cells, taken after pregnancy. This chain's CDR3 is CASSETGQVDNEQFF. The CDR3 DNA reads as TGTGCCAGCAGTGAGACGGGACAGGTTGACAATGAGCAGTTCTTC.